The source of this TCR beta chain is a study of T cells after yellow fever vaccination. This CDR3 is built from 17 residues. The ends were cut back, 6 bases at V and 2 bases at J, with 20 bases in the middle. Germline CDR1 and CDR2: SNHLY and FYNNEI. TCRdb re-called the 5' RACE reads through MiXCR, storing one row per CDR3 protein. The profile shows roughly 340,000 distinct CDR3 sequences, more than 8.5% of them singletons. The sequencing used PBMCs, collected on the day of the first yellow fever vaccination. This TCR derives from a man between 18 and 29 years old who received the YFV17D yellow fever vaccine. V and J are TRBV2 and TRBJ2-4; weak D call: TRBD1 (6 bases). CDR3 protein: CASRETQGQEPKNIQYF. CDR3 DNA: TGTGCCAGCAGAGAAACTCAGGGACAAGAACCCAAAAACATTCAGTACTTC.